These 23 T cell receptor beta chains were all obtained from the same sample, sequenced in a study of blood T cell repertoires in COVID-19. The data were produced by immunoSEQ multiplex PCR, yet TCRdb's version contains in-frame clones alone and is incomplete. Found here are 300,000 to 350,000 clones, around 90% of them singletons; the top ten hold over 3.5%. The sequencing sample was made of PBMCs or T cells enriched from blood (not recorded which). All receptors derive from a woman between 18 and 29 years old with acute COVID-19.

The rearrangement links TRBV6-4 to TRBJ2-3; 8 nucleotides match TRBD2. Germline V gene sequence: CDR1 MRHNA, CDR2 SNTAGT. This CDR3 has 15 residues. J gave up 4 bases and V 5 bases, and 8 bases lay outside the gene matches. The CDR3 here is CASSISGSEADTQYF. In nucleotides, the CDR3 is TGTGCCAGCAGTATCAGCGGGAGTGAGGCAGATACGCAGTATTTT.

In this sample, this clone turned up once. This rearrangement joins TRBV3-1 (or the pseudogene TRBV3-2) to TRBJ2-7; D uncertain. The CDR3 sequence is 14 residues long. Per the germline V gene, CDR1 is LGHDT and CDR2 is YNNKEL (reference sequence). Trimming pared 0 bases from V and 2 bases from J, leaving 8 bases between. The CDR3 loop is CASSQDSATYEQYF. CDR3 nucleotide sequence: TGTGCCAGCAGCCAAGATTCAGCGACCTACGAGCAGTACTTC.

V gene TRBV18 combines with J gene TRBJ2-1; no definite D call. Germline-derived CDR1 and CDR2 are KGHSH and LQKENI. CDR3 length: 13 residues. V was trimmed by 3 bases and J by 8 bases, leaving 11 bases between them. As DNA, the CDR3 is TGTGCCAGCTCACCCCCTACCCGGGATGAGCAGTTCTTC. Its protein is CASSPPTRDEQFF.

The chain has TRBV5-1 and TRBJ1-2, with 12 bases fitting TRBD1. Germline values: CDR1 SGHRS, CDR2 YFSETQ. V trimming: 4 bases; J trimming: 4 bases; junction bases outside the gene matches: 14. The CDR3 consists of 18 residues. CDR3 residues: CASSPGGTGGALGYGYTF. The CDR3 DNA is TGCGCCAGCAGCCCGGGCGGGACAGGGGGCGCTTTGGGCTATGGCTACACCTTC.

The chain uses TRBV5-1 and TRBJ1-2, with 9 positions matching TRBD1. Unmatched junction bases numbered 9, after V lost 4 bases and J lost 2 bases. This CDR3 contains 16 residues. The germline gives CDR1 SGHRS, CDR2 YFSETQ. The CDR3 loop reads CASSQSLGQGNYGYTF. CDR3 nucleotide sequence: TGCGCCAGCAGCCAATCTTTGGGACAGGGCAACTATGGCTACACCTTC.

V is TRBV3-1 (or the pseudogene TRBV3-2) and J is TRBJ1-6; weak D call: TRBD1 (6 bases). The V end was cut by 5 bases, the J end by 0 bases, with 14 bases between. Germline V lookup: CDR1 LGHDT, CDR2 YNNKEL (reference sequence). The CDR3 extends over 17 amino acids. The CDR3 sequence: CASSSGALFSYNSPLHF. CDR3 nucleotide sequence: TGTGCCAGCAGCTCAGGGGCCCTCTTCTCCTATAATTCACCCCTCCACTTT.

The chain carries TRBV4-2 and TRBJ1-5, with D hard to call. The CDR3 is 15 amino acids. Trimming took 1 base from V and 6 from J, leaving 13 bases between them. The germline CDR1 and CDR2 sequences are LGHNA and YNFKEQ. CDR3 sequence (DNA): TGTGCCAGCAGCCAAGGCGGCGGGTTGAGTCAGCCCCAGCATTTT. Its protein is CASSQGGGLSQPQHF.

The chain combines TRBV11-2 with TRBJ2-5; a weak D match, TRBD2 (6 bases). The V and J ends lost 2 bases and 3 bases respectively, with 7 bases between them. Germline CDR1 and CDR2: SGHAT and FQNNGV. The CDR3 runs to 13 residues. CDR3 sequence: CASSLRREETQYF. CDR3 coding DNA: TGTGCCAGCAGCTTAAGGAGGGAAGAGACCCAGTACTTC.

The CDR3 loop is CASSPYRGGNQPQHF. CDR3 DNA sequence: TGTGCCAGCAGTCCTTACAGGGGAGGCAATCAGCCCCAGCATTTT. V gene TRBV28 combines with J gene TRBJ1-5, with 7 positions matching TRBD1. Germline trimming cut 5 bases from V and 2 bases from J; bases unmatched to any gene: 6. The CDR3 spans 15 residues. Germline V lookup: CDR1 MDHEN, CDR2 SYDVKM.

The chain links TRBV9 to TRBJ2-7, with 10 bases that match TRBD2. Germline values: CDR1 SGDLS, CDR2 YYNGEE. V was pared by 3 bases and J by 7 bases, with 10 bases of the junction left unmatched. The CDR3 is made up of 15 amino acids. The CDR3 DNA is TGTGCCAGCAGCGAGGGGCCTAGCGGGAGCCGGGAGCAGTACTTC. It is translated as CASSEGPSGSREQYF.

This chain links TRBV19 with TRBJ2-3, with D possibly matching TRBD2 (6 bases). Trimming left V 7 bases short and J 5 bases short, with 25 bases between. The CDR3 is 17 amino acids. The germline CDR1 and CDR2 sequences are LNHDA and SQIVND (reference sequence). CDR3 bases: TGTGCCAGTACCTTAAAAGGGACGCGGGAAGGTATAGATACGCAGTATTTT. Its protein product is CASTLKGTREGIDTQYF.

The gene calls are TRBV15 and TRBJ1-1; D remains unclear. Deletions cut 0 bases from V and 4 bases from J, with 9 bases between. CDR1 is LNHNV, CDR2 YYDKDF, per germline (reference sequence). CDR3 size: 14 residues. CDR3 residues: CATSRDYPGTEAFF. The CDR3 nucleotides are TGTGCCACCAGCAGAGATTACCCAGGCACTGAAGCTTTCTTT.

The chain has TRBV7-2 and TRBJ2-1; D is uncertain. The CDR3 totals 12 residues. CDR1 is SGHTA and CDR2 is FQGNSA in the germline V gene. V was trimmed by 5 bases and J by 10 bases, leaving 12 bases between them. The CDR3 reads CASSPRIGEQFF. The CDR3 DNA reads TGTGCCAGCAGCCCTCGGATCGGGGAGCAGTTCTTC.

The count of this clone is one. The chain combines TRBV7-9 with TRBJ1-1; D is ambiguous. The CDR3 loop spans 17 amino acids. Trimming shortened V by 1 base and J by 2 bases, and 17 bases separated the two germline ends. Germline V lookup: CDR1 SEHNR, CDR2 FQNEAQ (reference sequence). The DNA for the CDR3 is TGTGCCAGCAGCTTAGGGGTCATCGGGATCCGTAACACTGAAGCTTTCTTT. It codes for CASSLGVIGIRNTEAFF.

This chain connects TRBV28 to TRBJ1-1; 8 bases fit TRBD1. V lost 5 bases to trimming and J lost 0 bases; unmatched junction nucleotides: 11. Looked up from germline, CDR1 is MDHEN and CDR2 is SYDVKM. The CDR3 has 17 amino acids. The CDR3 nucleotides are TGTGCCAGCAGTCTCCCAGACAGGGGAAATATGAACACTGAAGCTTTCTTT. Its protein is CASSLPDRGNMNTEAFF.

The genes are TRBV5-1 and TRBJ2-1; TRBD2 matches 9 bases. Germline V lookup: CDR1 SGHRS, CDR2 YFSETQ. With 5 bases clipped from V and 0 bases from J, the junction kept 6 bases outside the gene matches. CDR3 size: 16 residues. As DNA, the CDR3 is TGCGCCAGCAGTCGGACTAGCGCTAGCTCCTACAATGAGCAGTTCTTC. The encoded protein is CASSRTSASSYNEQFF. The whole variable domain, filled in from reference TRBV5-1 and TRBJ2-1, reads KAGVTQTPRYLIKTRGQQVTLSCSPISGHRSVSWYQQTPGQGLQFLFEYFSETQRNKGNFPGRFSGRQFSNSRSEMNVSTLELGDSALYLCASSRTSASSYNEQFFGPGTRLTVL.

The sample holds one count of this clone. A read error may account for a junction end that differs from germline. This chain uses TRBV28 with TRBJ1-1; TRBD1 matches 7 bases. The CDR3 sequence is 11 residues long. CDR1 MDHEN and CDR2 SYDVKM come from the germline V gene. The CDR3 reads CASSLGDSGYF. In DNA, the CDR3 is TGTGCCAGCAGTTTGGGGGACAGCGGTTACTTT.

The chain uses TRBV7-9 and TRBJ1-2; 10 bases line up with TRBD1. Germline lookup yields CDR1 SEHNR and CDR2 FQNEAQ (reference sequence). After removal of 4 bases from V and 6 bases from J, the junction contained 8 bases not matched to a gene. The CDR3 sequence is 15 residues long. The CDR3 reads CASSSGQGVYDGYTF. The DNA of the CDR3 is TGTGCCAGCAGCTCTGGACAGGGGGTTTATGATGGCTACACCTTC. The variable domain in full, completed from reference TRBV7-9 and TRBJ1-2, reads DTGVSQNPRHKITKRGQNVTFRCDPISEHNRLYWYRQTLGQGPEFLTYFQNEAQLEKSRLLSDRFSAERPKGSFSTLEIQRTEQGDSAMYLCASSSGQGVYDGYTFGSGTRLTVV.

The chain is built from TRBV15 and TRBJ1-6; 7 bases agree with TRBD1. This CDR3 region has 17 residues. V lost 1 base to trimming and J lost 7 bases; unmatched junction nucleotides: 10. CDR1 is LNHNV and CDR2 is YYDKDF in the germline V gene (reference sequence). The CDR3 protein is CATSRGGTVTANSPLHF. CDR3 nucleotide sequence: TGTGCCACCAGCAGAGGAGGGACAGTCACCGCAAATTCACCCCTCCACTTT.

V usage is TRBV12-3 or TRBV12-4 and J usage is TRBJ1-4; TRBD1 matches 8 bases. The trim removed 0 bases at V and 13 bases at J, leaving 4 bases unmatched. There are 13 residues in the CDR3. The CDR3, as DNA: TGTGCCAGCAGTTTAGCGGAACAGGGGGGACTGTTTTTT. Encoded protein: CASSLAEQGGLFF.

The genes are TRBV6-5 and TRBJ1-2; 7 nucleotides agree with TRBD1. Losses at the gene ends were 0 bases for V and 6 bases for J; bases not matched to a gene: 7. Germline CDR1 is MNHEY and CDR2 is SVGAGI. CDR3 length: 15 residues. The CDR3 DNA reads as TGTGCCAGCAGTTACTCGTACAGGGGAACGAATGGCTACACCTTC. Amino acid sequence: CASSYSYRGTNGYTF.

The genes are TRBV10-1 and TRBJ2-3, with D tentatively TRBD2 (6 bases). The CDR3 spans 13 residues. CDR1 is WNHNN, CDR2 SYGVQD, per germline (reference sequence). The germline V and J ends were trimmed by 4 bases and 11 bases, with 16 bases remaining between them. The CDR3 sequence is CASSVSGEGRQYF. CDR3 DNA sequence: TGCGCCAGCAGTGTTAGCGGAGAAGGGAGGCAGTATTTT.

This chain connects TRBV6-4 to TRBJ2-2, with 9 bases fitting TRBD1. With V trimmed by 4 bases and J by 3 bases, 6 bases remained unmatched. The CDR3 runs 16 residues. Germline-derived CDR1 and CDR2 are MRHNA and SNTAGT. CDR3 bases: TGTGCCAGCAGTGCGGGACAGGGCGGCGACACCGGGGAGCTGTTTTTT. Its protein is CASSAGQGGDTGELFF.